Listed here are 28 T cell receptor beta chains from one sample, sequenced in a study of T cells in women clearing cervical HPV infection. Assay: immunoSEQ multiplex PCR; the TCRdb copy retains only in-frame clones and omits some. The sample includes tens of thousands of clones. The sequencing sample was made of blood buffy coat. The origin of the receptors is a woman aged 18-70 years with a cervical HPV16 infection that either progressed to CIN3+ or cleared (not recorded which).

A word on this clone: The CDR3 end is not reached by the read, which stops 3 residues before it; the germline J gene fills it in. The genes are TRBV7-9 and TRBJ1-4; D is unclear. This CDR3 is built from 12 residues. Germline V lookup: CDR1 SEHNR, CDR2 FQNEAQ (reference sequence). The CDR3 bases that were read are TGTGCCAGCAGCTCGGGTTACTCACCA. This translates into CASSSGYSP. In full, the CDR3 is CASSSGYSPLFF. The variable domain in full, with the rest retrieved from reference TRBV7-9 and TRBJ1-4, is DTGVSQNPRHKITKRGQNVTFRCDPISEHNRLYWYRQTLGQGPEFLTYFQNEAQLEKSRLLSDRFSAERPKGSFSTLEIQRTEQGDSAMYLCASSSGYSPLFFGSGTQLSVL.

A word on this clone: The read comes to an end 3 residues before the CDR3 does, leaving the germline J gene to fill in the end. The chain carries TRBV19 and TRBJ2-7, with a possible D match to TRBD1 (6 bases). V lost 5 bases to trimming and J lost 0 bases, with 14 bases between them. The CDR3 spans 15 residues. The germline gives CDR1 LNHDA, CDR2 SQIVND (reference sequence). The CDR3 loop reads CASSLGAGTSYEQYF. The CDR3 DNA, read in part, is TGTGCCAGTAGTTTGGGGGCGGGCACCTCCTACGAG.

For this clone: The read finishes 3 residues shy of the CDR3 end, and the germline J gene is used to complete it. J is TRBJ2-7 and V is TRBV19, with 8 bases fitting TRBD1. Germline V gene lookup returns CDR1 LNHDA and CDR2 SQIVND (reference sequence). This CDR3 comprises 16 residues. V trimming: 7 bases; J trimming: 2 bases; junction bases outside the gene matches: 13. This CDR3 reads CASKVPVTGVTYEQYF. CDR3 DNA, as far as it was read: TGTGCCAGTAAGGTCCCAGTGACAGGGGTGACCTACGAG.

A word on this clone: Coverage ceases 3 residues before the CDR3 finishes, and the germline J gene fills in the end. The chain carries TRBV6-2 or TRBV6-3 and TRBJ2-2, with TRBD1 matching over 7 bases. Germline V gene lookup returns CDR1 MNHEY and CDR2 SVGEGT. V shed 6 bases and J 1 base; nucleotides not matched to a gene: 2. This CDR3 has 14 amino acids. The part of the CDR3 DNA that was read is TGTGCCAGCAGACAGGGGAAGAACACCGGGGAG. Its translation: CASRQGKNTGE. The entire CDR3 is CASRQGKNTGELFF.

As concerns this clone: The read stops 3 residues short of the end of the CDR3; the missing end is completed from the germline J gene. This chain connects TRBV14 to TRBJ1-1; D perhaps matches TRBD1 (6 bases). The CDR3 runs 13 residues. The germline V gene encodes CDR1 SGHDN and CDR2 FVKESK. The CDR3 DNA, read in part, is TGTGCCAGCAGCCAAGCGAGACTCCAGGGG. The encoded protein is CASSQARLQG. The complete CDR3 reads CASSQARLQGAFF.

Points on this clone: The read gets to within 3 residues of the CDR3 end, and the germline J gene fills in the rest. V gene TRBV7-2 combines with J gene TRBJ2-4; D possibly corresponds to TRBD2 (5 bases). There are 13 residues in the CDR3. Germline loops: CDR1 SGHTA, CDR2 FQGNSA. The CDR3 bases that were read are TGTGCCAGCAGCCGGTGGGCGGACTTAGGT. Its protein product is CASSRWADLG. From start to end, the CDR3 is CASSRWADLGQYF.

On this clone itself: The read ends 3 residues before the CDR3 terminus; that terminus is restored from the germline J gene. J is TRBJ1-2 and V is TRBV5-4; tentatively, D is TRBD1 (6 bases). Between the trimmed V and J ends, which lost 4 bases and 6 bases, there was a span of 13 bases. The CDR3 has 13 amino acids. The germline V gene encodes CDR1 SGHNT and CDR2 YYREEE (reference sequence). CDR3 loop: CASSPRDTDGYTF. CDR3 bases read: TGTGCCAGCAGCCCCCGGGACACTGATGGC.

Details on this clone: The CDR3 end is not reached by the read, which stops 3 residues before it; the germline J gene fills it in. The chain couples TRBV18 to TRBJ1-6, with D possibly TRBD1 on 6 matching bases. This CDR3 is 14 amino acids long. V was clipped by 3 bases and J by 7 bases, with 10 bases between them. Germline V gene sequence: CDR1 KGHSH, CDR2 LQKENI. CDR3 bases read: TGTGCCAGCTCACCGGACAGTCGGAATTCACCC. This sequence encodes CASSPDSRNSP. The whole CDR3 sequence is CASSPDSRNSPLHF.

The CDR3 bases that were read are TGTGCCAATGACAGAGCAGAGACC. This gives the protein CANDRAET. The full CDR3 protein reads CANDRAETQYF. This chain uses TRBV7-9 with TRBJ2-5; D possibly corresponds to TRBD1 (5 bases). Read sequence stops 3 residues before the CDR3 end, and the germline J gene provides the missing end. V was shortened by 10 bases and J by 4 bases, with 10 bases between the two germline ends. Germline assignment: CDR1 SEHNR and CDR2 FQNEAQ (reference sequence). The CDR3 is made up of 11 amino acids.

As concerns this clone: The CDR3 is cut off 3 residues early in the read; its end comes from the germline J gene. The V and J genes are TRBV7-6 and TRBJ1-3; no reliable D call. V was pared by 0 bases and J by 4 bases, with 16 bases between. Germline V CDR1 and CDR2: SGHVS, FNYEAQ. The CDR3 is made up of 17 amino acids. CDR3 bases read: TGTGCCAGCAGCTTAGCTACCGCAGGAGGTGGAGGAAACACC. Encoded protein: CASSLATAGGGGNT. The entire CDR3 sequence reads CASSLATAGGGGNTIYF. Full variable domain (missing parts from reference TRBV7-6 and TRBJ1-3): GAGVSQSPRYKVTKRGQDVALRCDPISGHVSLYWYRQALGQGPEFLTYFNYEAQQDKSGLPNDRFSAERPEGSISTLTIQRTEQRDSAMYRCASSLATAGGGGNTIYFGEGSWLTVV.

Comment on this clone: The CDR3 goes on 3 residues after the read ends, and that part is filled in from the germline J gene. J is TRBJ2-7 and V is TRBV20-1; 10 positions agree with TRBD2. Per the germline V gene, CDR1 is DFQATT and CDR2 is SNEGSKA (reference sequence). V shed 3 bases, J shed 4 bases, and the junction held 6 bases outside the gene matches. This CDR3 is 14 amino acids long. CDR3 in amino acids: CSASHTSGAYEQYF. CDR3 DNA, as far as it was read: TGCAGTGCTAGCCATACTAGCGGGGCTTACGAG.

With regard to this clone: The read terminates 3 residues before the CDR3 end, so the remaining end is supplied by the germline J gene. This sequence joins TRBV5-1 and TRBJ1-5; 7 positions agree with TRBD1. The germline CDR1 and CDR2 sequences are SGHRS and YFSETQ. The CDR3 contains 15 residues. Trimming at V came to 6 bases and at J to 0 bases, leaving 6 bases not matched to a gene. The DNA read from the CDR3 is TGCGCCAGCAAAAGGGACAGTAGTAGCAATCAGCCC. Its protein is CASKRDSSSNQP. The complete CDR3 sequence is CASKRDSSSNQPQHF.

CDR3 in amino acids: CASRSQGFSYEQYF. The CDR3 DNA, read in part, is TGTGCCAGTAGAAGCCAGGGATTCTCCTACGAG. The chain combines TRBV19 with TRBJ2-7; a possible D gene is TRBD1 (5 bases). Read data end 3 residues before the CDR3 end; the end is taken from the germline J gene. CDR3 length: 14 residues. V lost 6 bases and J lost 0, with 12 bases in between. From germline, CDR1 is LNHDA and CDR2 SQIVND (reference sequence).

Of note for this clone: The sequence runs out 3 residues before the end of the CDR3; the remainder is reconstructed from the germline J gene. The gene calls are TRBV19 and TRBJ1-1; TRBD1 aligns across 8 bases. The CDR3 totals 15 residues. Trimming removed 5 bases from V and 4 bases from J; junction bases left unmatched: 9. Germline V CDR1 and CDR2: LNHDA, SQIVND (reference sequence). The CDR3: CASSLQTGETTEAFF. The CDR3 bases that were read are TGTGCCAGTAGTCTACAGACAGGGGAAACCACTGAA. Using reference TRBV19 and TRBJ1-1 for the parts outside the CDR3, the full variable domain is DGGITQSPKYLFRKEGQNVTLSCEQNLNHDAMYWYRQDPGQGLRLIYYSQIVNDFQKGDIAEGYSVSREKKESFPLTVTSAQKNPTAFYLCASSLQTGETTEAFFGQGTRLTVV.

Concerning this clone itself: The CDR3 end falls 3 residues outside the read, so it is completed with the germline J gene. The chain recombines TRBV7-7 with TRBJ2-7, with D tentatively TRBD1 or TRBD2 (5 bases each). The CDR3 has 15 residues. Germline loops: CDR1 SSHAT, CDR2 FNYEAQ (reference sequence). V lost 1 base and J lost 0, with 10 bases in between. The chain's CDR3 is CASSLGAGSSYEQYF. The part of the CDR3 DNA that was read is TGTGCCAGCAGCTTAGGGGCAGGGAGCTCCTACGAG.

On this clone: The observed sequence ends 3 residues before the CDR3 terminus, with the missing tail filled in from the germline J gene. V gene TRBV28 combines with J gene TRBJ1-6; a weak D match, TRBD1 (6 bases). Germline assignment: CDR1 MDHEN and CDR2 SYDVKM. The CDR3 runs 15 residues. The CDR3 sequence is CASSIQGPQASPLHF. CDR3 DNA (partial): TGTGCCAGCAGTATACAGGGACCCCAGGCTTCCCCC.

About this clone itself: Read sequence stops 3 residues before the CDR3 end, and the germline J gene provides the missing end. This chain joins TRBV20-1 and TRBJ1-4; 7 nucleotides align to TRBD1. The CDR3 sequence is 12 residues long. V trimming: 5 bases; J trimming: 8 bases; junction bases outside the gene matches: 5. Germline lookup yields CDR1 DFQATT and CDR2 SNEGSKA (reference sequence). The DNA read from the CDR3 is TGCAGTGCTCCCGGGGACAGCGAAAAA. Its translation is CSAPGDSEK. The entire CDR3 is CSAPGDSEKLFF.

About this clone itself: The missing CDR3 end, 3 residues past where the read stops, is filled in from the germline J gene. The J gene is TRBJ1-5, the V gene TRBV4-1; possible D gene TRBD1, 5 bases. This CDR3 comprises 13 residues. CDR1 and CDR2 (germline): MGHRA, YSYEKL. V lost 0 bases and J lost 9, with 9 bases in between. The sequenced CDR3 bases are TGCGCCAGCAGCCAAGATAGGGGCTGGCCC. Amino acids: CASSQDRGWP. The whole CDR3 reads CASSQDRGWPQHF.

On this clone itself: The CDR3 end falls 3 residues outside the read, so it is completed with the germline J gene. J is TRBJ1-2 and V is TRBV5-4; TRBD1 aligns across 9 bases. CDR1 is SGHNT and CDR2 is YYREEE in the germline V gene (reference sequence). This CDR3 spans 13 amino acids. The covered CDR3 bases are TGTGCCAGCAGCGGACAGGGGCTGGAGACC. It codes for CASSGQGLET. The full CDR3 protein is CASSGQGLETYTF.

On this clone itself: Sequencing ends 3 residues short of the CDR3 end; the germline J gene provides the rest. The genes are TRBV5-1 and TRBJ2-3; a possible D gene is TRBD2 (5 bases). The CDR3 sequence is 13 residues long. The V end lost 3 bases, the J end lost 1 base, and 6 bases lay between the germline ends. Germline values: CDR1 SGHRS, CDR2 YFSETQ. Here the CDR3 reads CASSYGGTDTQYF. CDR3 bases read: TGCGCCAGCAGCTACGGGGGCACAGATACG.

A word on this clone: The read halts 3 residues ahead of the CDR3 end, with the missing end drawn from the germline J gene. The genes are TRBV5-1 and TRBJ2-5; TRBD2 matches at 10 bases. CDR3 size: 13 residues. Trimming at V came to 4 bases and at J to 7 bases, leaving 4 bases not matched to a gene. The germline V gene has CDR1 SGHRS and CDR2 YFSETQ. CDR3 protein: CASSTRTSGTQYF. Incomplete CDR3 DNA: TGCGCCAGCAGCACTCGGACTAGCGGGACC.

Partial CDR3 DNA: TGTGCCAGCAGCCGTGACAGTTCTGGGACCGGGGAG. Translating it yields CASSRDSSGTGE. The whole CDR3 sequence is CASSRDSSGTGELFF. The V call is TRBV5-6, the J call TRBJ2-2; D possibly corresponds to TRBD1 (5 bases). The read halts 3 residues ahead of the CDR3 end, with the missing end drawn from the germline J gene. V was shortened by 4 bases and J by 5 bases, with 15 bases between the two germline ends. Germline loops: CDR1 SGHDT, CDR2 YYEEEE. The CDR3 runs 15 residues.

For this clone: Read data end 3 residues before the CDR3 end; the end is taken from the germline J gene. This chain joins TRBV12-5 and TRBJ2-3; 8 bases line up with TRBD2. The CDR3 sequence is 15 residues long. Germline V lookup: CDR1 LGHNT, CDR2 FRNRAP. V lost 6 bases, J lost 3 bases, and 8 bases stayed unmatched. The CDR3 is CASGSGLGETDTQYF. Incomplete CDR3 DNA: TGTGCTAGTGGCTCGGGACTAGGGGAGACAGATACG.

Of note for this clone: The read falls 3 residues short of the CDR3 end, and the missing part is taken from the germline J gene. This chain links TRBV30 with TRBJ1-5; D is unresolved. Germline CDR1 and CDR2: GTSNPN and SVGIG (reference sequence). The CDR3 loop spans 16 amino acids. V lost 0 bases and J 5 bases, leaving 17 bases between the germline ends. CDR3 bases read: TGTGCCTGGAGTGTACCCCTGACTGGCAGTGATCAGCCC. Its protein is CAWSVPLTGSDQP. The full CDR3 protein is CAWSVPLTGSDQPQHF.

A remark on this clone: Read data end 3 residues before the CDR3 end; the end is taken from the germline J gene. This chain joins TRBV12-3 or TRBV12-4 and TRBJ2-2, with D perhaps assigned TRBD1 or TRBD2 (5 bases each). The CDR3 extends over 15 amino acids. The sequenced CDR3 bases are TGTGCCAGCAGTCCCTCAGATGAGGGGAATGAAAAG. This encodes CASSPSDEGNEK. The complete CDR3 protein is CASSPSDEGNEKLFF.

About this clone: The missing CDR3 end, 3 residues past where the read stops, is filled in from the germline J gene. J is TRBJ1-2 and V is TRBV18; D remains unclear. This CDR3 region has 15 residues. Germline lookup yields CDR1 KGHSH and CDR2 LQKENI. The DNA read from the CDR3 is TGTGCCAGCTCACTAGACGGCGGGTCCCGGGGTGAC. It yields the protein CASSLDGGSRGD. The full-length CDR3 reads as CASSLDGGSRGDYTF.

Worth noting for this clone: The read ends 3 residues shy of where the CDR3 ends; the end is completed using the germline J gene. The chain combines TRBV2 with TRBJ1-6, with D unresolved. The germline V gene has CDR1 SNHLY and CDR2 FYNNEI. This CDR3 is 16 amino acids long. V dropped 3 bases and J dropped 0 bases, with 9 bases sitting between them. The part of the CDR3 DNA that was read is TGTGCCAGCAGTGAGGGCTACAGCTCCTATAATTCACCC. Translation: CASSEGYSSYNSP. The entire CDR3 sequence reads CASSEGYSSYNSPLHF.

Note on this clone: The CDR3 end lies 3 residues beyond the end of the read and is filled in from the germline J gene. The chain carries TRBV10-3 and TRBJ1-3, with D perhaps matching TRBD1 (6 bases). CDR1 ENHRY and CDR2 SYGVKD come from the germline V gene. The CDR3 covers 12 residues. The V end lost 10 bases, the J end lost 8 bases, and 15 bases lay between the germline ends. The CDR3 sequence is CATEQGGDTIYF. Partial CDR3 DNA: TGTGCCACCGAGCAAGGGGGAGACACC.